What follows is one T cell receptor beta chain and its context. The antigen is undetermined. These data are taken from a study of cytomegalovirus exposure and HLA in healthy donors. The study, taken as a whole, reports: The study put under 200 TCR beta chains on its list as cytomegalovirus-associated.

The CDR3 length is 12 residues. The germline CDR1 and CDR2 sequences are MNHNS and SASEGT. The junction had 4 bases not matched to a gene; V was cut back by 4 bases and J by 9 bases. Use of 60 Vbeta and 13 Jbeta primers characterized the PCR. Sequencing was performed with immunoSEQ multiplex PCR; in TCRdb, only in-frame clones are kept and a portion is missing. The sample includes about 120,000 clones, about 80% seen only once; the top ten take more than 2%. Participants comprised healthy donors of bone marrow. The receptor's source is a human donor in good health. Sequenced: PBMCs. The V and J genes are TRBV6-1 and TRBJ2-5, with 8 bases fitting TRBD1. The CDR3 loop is CASSVDRVAQYF. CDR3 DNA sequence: TGTGCCAGCAGTGTGGACAGGGTGGCCCAGTACTTC.